These T cell receptor delta chains were read from a single sample in a study of gamma-delta T cells after stem cell transplantation. TCRdb fed the RT-PCR reads into CATT to redo clone calling. The top ten clones hold roughly a third of a sample with 2,600 or so delta-chain clones, about 30% of them seen once. Source material: gamma-delta T cells. These receptors all come from a human donor. It is not recorded whose cells these are; they may come from a transplant donor. The CDR3 runs from the conserved cysteine through the conserved F or W. Fields, in order: CDR3 length, D gene, J gene, clone size, V gene, CDR3 protein, CDR3 DNA. A D gene is named only where the DNA matches it firmly. Rows give clone size only sometimes, using once, few, many, or a class for an expanded clone.

length: 15
D: TRDD3
J: TRDJ1
size: large
V: TRDV2
CDR3: CACDPLGDNTDKLIF
DNA: TGTGCCTGTGACCCACTGGGGGATAACACCGATAAACTCATCTTT

length: 22
D: TRDD3
J: TRDJ1
size: NA
V: TRDV2
CDR3: CACDLLGDTHITDTRGTYKLIF
DNA: TGTGCCTGTGACTTACTGGGGGATACGCACATTACCGACACCCGGGGGACCTATAAACTCATCTTT

length: 15
D: TRDD3
J: TRDJ1
size: NA
V: TRDV2
CDR3: CACDTLGADTDKLIF
DNA: TGTGCCTGTGACACTCTGGGGGCAGACACCGATAAACTCATCTTT

length: 19
D: TRDD3
J: TRDJ1
size: few
V: TRDV2
CDR3: CACDTVRGGYAFSPDNLIF
DNA: TGTGCCTGTGACACCGTTCGGGGGGGATACGCATTCTCACCCGATAACCTCATCTTT

length: 14
D: NA
J: TRDJ1
size: medium-sized
V: TRDV2
CDR3: CACDTVLGPDKLIF
DNA: TGTGCCTGTGACACAGTACTGGGCCCCGATAAACTCATCTTT

length: 21
D: TRDD3
J: TRDJ1
size: NA
V: TRDV2
CDR3: CACDTLSPPTTGGSADPKLIF
DNA: TGTGCCTGTGACACGCTAAGCCCCCCAACTACTGGGGGATCCGCCGACCCTAAACTCATCTTT

length: 21
D: TRDD3
J: TRDJ3
size: NA
V: TRDV2
CDR3: CACDPAGPLGASSWDTRQMFF
DNA: TGTGCCTGTGACCCCGCTGGACCACTGGGGGCTAGCTCCTGGGACACCCGACAGATGTTTTTC

length: 18
D: TRDD3
J: TRDJ1
size: NA
V: TRDV2
CDR3: CACDTLSGGRSYTDKLIF
DNA: TGTGCCTGTGACACGCTTTCTGGGGGTCGAAGTTACACCGATAAACTCATCTTT

length: 20
D: NA
J: TRDJ3
size: few
V: TRDV2
CDR3: CACDTVLEYISSWDTRQMFF
DNA: TGTGCCTGTGACACCGTACTGGAGTATATAAGCTCCTGGGACACCCGACAGATGTTTTTC

length: 15
D: NA
J: TRDJ1
size: medium-sized
V: TRDV2
CDR3: CACDTVSGTTDKLIF
DNA: TGTGCCTGTGACACCGTATCTGGAACCACCGATAAACTCATCTTT

length: 20
D: NA
J: TRDJ3
size: few
V: TRDV2
CDR3: CACDRTPLSGALMDTRQMFF
DNA: TGTGCCTGTGACCGGACCCCTCTTTCTGGGGCACTGATGGACACCCGACAGATGTTTTTC

length: 17
D: TRDD3
J: TRDJ1
size: few
V: TRDV2
CDR3: CACDYLLGDTSPDKLIF
DNA: TGTGCCTGTGACTACCTACTGGGGGATACGTCCCCCGATAAACTCATCTTT

length: 18
D: TRDD3
J: TRDJ1
size: NA
V: TRDV2
CDR3: CACGGLGVLPSHTDKLIF
DNA: TGTGCCTGTGGAGGTCTGGGGGTACTACCGAGCCACACCGATAAACTCATCTTT

length: 17
D: TRDD3
J: TRDJ1
size: once
V: TRDV2
CDR3: CACDTVRLGDPTDKLIF
DNA: TGTGCCTGTGACACCGTCAGGCTGGGGGACCCCACCGATAAACTCATCTTT

length: 18
D: TRDD3
J: TRDJ1
size: large
V: TRDV2
CDR3: CACDTLMGDTRYTDKLIF
DNA: TGTGCCTGTGACACGTTGATGGGGGATACGAGATACACCGATAAACTCATCTTT

length: 17
D: NA
J: TRDJ1
size: few
V: TRDV1
CDR3: CALGEYVRYALTDKLIF
DNA: TGTGCTCTTGGGGAATATGTCCGCTACGCGTTAACCGATAAACTCATCTTT

length: 15
D: TRDD3
J: TRDJ1
size: NA
V: TRDV2
CDR3: CACDTLGVTTDKLIF
DNA: TGTGCCTGTGACACTCTGGGGGTGACCACCGATAAACTCATCTTT

length: 14
D: NA
J: TRDJ1
size: few
V: TRDV2
CDR3: CACDTLGTADKLIF
DNA: TGTGCCTGTGACACCCTGGGGACTGCCGATAAACTCATCTTT

length: 20
D: NA
J: TRDJ1
size: NA
V: TRDV2
CDR3: CACDPIMLPGGGRMTDKLIF
DNA: TGTGCCTGTGACCCAATAATGCTTCCTGGCGGGGGGAGGATGACCGATAAACTCATCTTT

length: 20
D: TRDD2
J: TRDJ1
size: NA
V: TRDV1
CDR3: CALGEDDPSYWWEHTDKLIF
DNA: TGTGCTCTTGGGGAAGACGATCCTTCCTACTGGTGGGAACACACCGATAAACTCATCTTT

length: 18
D: TRDD3
J: TRDJ1
size: once
V: TRDV2
CDR3: CACDTLLGDTPVTDKLIF
DNA: TGTGCCTGTGACACTTTACTGGGGGATACCCCGGTCACCGATAAACTCATCTTT

length: 16
D: NA
J: TRDJ1
size: few
V: TRDV2
CDR3: CACDQITLRHTDKLIF
DNA: TGTGCCTGTGACCAGATTACTCTCCGCCACACCGATAAACTCATCTTT

length: 15
D: TRDD3
J: TRDJ1
size: NA
V: TRDV2
CDR3: CACVGLGDSTDKLIF
DNA: TGTGCCTGTGTAGGCCTGGGGGATTCCACCGATAAACTCATCTTT

length: 19
D: NA
J: TRDJ3
size: few
V: TRDV2
CDR3: CACDYSLGRSSWDTRQMFF
DNA: TGTGCCTGTGATTATTCTCTGGGGAGGAGCTCCTGGGACACCCGACAGATGTTTTTC

length: 17
D: NA
J: TRDJ1
size: few
V: TRDV2
CDR3: CACDTVGAAVGLDKLIF
DNA: TGTGCCTGTGACACCGTGGGGGCTGCGGTGGGGCTGGATAAACTCATCTTT

length: 14
D: NA
J: TRDJ1
size: large
V: TRDV2
CDR3: CACDTVSTTDKLIF
DNA: TGTGCCTGTGACACCGTAAGTACCACCGATAAACTCATCTTT

length: 18
D: TRDD3
J: TRDJ1
size: few
V: TRDV2
CDR3: CACDTLTGGYSYTDKLIF
DNA: TGTGCCTGTGACACCCTTACTGGGGGATACTCATACACCGATAAACTCATCTTT

length: 13
D: NA
J: TRDJ1
size: few
V: TRDV1
CDR3: CALGERPADKLIF
DNA: TGTGCTCTTGGGGAACGCCCGGCCGATAAACTCATCTTT

length: 15
D: TRDD3
J: TRDJ1
size: large
V: TRDV2
CDR3: CACDTLGDKADKLIF
DNA: TGTGCCTGTGACACGCTGGGGGATAAGGCCGATAAACTCATCTTT

length: 18
D: TRDD3
J: TRDJ1
size: few
V: TRDV2
CDR3: CACDTVTGGYAEADKLIF
DNA: TGTGCCTGTGACACCGTAACTGGGGGATACGCGGAGGCCGATAAACTCATCTTT

length: 19
D: TRDD3
J: TRDJ3
size: NA
V: TRDV2
CDR3: CACDTGGYQGSWDTRQMFF
DNA: TGTGCCTGTGACACCGGGGGATATCAGGGCTCCTGGGACACCCGACAGATGTTTTTC

length: 16
D: TRDD3
J: TRDJ1
size: NA
V: TRDV2
CDR3: CACDLVTGGYPDKLIF
DNA: TGTGCCTGTGACCTAGTTACTGGGGGATACCCGGATAAACTCATCTTT

length: 25
D: NA
J: TRDJ1
size: NA
V: TRDV1
CDR3: CALGEPAFLRPLDWGRLGGTDKLIF
DNA: TGTGCTCTTGGGGAACCGGCCTTCCTACGTCCCCTAGACTGGGGGAGGTTAGGGGGCACCGATAAACTCATCTTT

length: 14
D: NA
J: TRDJ1
size: NA
V: TRDV1
CDR3: CALGAWGLLRKLIF
DNA: TGTGCTCTTGGGGCCTGGGGCCTCCTACGTAAACTCATCTTT

length: 18
D: NA
J: TRDJ1
size: medium-sized
V: TRDV2
CDR3: CACDAMGPIQSYTDKLIF
DNA: TGTGCCTGCGATGCGATGGGGCCAATACAATCTTACACCGATAAACTCATCTTT

length: 22
D: TRDD3
J: TRDJ1
size: few
V: TRDV2
CDR3: CACDTVSSPVLGDNPYTYKLIF
DNA: TGTGCCTGTGACACCGTCTCCTCCCCGGTACTGGGGGATAACCCTTACACCTATAAACTCATCTTT

length: 20
D: TRDD3
J: TRDJ3
size: NA
V: TRDV2
CDR3: CACDVLLGDTSSWDTRQMFF
DNA: TGTGCCTGTGATGTCTTACTGGGGGATACCAGCTCCTGGGACACCCGACAGATGTTTTTC

length: 18
D: NA
J: TRDJ1
size: few
V: TRAV29/DV5
CDR3: CAATPRRPRRLYTDKLIF
DNA: TGTGCAGCAACCCCGCGGAGGCCACGAAGACTGTACACCGATAAACTCATCTTT

length: 29
D: TRDD2
J: TRDJ1
size: few
V: TRDV1
CDR3: CALGELGFFLRPPRGWMGVGTSYTDKLIF
DNA: TGTGCTCTTGGGGAACTGGGTTTCTTCCTAAGGCCGCCTAGGGGCTGGATGGGAGTAGGTACTTCCTACACCGATAAACTCATCTTT

length: 13
D: NA
J: TRDJ1
size: NA
V: TRDV2
CDR3: CACDTFGGEKLIF
DNA: TGTGCCTGTGACACTTTTGGGGGGGAGAAACTCATCTTT

length: 17
D: TRDD3
J: TRDJ2
size: large
V: TRDV2
CDR3: CACDTLTGGYGAAQLFF
DNA: TGTGCCTGTGACACCCTCACTGGGGGATACGGGGCAGCACAACTCTTCTTT